A single sample gave rise to the 2 T cell receptor beta chains below, sequenced in a study of blood T cell repertoires in COVID-19 (dated by TCRdb to 2018 to 2020). Libraries were built with the immunoSEQ multiplex PCR assay. Imported from immuneACCESS, the table was reduced by TCRdb to in-frame sequences with V and J called. These copies leave out some clones; in studies compared against another copy, an unresolved V gene accounts for under half, and the cause of the remainder is not known. This sample holds approximately 150,000 clones; around three quarters were observed only once. In total, the top ten clones hold about 15% of the sample. The source material was peripheral blood. These receptors were taken from a man aged 50 or older with acute or convalescent COVID-19.

The chain employs TRBV27 and TRBJ2-7, with 8 bases fitting TRBD1. The trim removed 6 bases at V and 0 bases at J, leaving 7 bases unmatched. Germline CDR1 and CDR2: MNHEY and SMNVEV (reference sequence). The CDR3 runs 15 residues. The CDR3 DNA is TGTGCCAGCAGCAACAGGGGGATAAGCTCCTACGAGCAGTACGTC. Amino acids: CASSNRGISSYEQYV.

The rearrangement links TRBV29-1 to TRBJ1-2; 10 bases fit TRBD1. Germline V CDR1 and CDR2: SQVTM, ANQGSEA. The CDR3 consists of 14 residues. V shed 2 bases, J shed 6 bases, and the junction held 6 bases outside the gene matches. CDR3 residues: CSVETGQGFNGYTF. DNA of the CDR3: TGCAGCGTTGAAACGGGACAGGGGTTTAATGGCTACACCTTC. Full variable domain (remainder filled in from reference TRBV29-1 and TRBJ1-2): SAVISQKPSRDICQRGTSLTIQCQVDSQVTMMFWYRQQPGQSLTLIATANQGSEATYESGFVIDKFPISRPNLTFSTLTVSNMSPEDSSIYLCSVETGQGFNGYTFGSGTRLTVV.